Below, 5 T cell receptor beta chains from the same sample are listed, as sequenced in a study. TCRdb redid the calling of the 5' RACE reads with MiXCR, one entry per CDR3 protein. The data hold about 1,300 distinct CDR3 sequences, with 7.2% observed a single time. Material: central memory T cells from blood PBMCs. Subset indicated: central memory CD4+ T cells. Receptor source: a male donor with HIV.

Within the sample, this clonotype is medium-sized. The chain is built from TRBV10-3 and TRBJ2-1; 14 positions match TRBD2. V lost 6 bases, J lost 7 bases, and 14 bases stayed unmatched. CDR1 is ENHRY and CDR2 is SYGVKD in the germline V gene. CDR3 size: 18 residues. The CDR3 loop reads CAISPGLAGDLGSNEQFF. CDR3 bases: TGTGCCATCAGCCCGGGACTAGCGGGAGATCTCGGGAGTAATGAGCAGTTCTTC.

The chain combines TRBV15 with TRBJ1-3; D unresolved. Germline loops: CDR1 LNHNV, CDR2 YYDKDF (reference sequence). CDR3 length equals 17 residues. With 1 base removed from V and 0 bases from J, the gap between germline ends came to 13 bases. Here the CDR3 DNA reads TGTGCCACCAGCAGAGGAGTAAACACTATCTCTGGAAACACCATATATTTT. Its protein product is CATSRGVNTISGNTIYF.

This clonotype was seen a handful of times. The rearrangement joins TRBV6-1 to TRBJ1-6, with D maybe TRBD1 (6 bases). The CDR3 totals 13 residues. CDR1 is MNHNS, CDR2 SASEGT, per germline. V was shortened by 5 bases and J by 9 bases, with 11 bases between the two germline ends. CDR3 loop: CASSTGLASPLHF. The CDR3 DNA is TGTGCCAGCAGTACAGGGTTGGCTTCACCCCTCCACTTT.

This clonotype is medium-sized by share. The chain carries TRBV7-9 and TRBJ2-4; D remains ambiguous. Germline V gene sequence: CDR1 SEHNR, CDR2 FQNEAQ (reference sequence). V lost 5 bases, J lost 3 bases, and 11 bases lay in between. The CDR3 runs to 14 residues. CDR3 in DNA: TGTGCCAGCAGCCCCGGCGATGGCAAAAACATTCAGTACTTC. It is translated as CASSPGDGKNIQYF.

Relative to its sample, this clonotype is medium-sized. The chain combines TRBV10-3 with TRBJ1-2; D not certain. The CDR3 is 14 residues long. V dropped 2 bases and J dropped 3 bases, with 10 bases sitting between them. Germline CDR1 and CDR2: ENHRY and SYGVKD. The CDR3 region has the DNA TGTGCCATCAGTGAGGGGCGGATAGACTATGGCTACACCTTC. Protein sequence: CAISEGRIDYGYTF.